This T cell receptor (beta chain) emerged from a study of cytomegalovirus exposure and HLA in healthy donors. Study findings and constraints: Sequencing likely generated an artifact that appeared as a cluster of highly shared sequence variants.

This clone was seen a single time. Its antigen is unidentified. V gave up 7 bases and J gave up 4 bases; unmatched junction bases: 11. CDR3 length: 15 amino acids. Germline V gene lookup returns CDR1 SNHLY and CDR2 FYNNEI. Both 60 Vbeta primers and 13 Jbeta primers went into the PCR. Method: immunoSEQ multiplex PCR; TCRdb's copy keeps in-frame clones and lacks some. The table has roughly 150,000 clones, 75% seen once. The rearrangement uses TRBV2 and TRBJ2-3, with 7 bases that match TRBD2. The source is a man younger than 35 in good health and CMV-seropositive. What was sequenced was PBMCs. The CDR3 here is CASKSYRAGADTQYF. In DNA form, the CDR3 reads TGTGCCAGCAAATCGTACCGGGCGGGAGCAGATACGCAGTATTTT.